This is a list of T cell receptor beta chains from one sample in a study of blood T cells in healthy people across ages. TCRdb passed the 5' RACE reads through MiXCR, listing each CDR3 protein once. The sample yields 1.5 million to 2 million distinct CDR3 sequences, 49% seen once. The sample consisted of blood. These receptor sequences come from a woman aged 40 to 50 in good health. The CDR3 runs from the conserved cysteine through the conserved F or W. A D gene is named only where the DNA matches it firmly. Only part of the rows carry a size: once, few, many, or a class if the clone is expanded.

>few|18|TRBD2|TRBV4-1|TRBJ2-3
CASSHRQLAGLERDTQYF
TGCGCCAGCAGCCACCGCCAACTAGCGGGGCTAGAACGAGATACGCAGTATTTT
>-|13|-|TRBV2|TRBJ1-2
CASSEARGGGYTF
TGTGCCAGCAGTGAAGCCAGGGGAGGAGGCTACACCTTC
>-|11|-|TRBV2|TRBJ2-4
CASSDVGRQYF
TGTGCCAGCAGTGACGTGGGCAGGCAGTACTTC
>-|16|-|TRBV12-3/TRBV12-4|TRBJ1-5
CASSLQTGISNQPQHF
TGTGCCAGCAGTCTCCAGACAGGCATTAGCAATCAGCCCCAGCATTTT
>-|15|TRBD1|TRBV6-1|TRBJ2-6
CASSGNRGAANVLTF
TGTGCCAGCAGTGGAAACAGGGGGGCGGCCAACGTCCTGACTTTC
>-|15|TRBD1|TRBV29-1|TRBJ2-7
CSAVWVQGAWTGEYF
TGCAGCGCCGTGTGGGTACAGGGGGCTTGGACAGGCGAGTACTTC
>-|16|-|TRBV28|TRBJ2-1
CASSLLGRSSYNEQFF
TGTGCCAGCAGTTTATTGGGCCGGAGCTCCTACAATGAGCAGTTCTTC
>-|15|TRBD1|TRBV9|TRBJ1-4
CASSTQGVNNEKLFF
TGTGCCAGCAGCACCCAGGGGGTGAATAATGAAAAACTGTTTTTT
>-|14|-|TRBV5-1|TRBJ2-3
CASSVELDGNTQYF
TGCGCCAGCAGCGTGGAGCTAGACGGAAATACGCAGTATTTT
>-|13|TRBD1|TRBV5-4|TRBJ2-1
CASSFTGGGEQFF
TGTGCCAGCAGCTTTACAGGGGGAGGTGAGCAGTTCTTC
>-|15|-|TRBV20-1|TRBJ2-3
CSACAGTSPTDTQYF
TGCAGTGCTTGCGCCGGGACTTCCCCCACAGATACGCAGTATTTT
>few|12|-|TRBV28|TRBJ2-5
CASSLEIETQYF
TGTGCCAGCAGTTTGGAGATCGAGACCCAGTACTTC
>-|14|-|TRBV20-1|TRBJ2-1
CSARDPFGLHEQFF
TGCAGTGCTAGAGACCCCTTCGGTCTGCATGAGCAGTTCTTC
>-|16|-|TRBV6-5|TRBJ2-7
CASSLRGDGSSYEQYF
TGTGCCAGCAGTCTCCGGGGCGATGGAAGCTCCTACGAGCAGTACTTC
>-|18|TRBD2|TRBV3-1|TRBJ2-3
CASSQLRTRGGSTDTQYF
TGTGCCAGCAGCCAACTGAGGACACGGGGGGGAAGCACAGATACGCAGTATTTT
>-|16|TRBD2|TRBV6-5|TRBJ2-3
CASSYVAAGGADTQYF
TGTGCCAGCAGTTACGTCGCAGCGGGAGGCGCAGATACGCAGTATTTT
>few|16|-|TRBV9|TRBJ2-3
CASSVGAGSGTDTQYF
TGTGCCAGCAGCGTGGGGGCAGGTTCGGGCACAGATACGCAGTATTTT
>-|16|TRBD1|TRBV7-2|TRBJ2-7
CASSFAPGQGAYEQYF
TGTGCCAGCAGTTTCGCACCGGGACAGGGAGCCTACGAGCAGTACTTC
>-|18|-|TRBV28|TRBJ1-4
CASSLIIAPVATNEKLFF
TGTGCCAGCAGTTTAATTATCGCCCCTGTTGCAACTAATGAAAAACTGTTTTTT
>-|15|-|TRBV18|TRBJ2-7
CASSPQTAPSTEQYF
TGTGCCAGCTCACCGCAGACAGCCCCCTCTACCGAGCAGTACTTC
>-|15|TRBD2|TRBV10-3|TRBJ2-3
CAISEPQRGPDTQYF
TGTGCCATCAGTGAGCCCCAGCGGGGCCCAGATACGCAGTATTTT
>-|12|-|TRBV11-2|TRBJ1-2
CASTLGGIGYTF
TGTGCCAGCACCCTTGGAGGGATAGGCTACACCTTC
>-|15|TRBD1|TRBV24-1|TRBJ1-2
CATSAPDRGDYGYTF
TGTGCCACCAGTGCCCCGGACAGGGGGGATTATGGCTACACCTTC
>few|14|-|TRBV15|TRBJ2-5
CATSRGQYQETQYF
TGTGCCACCAGCAGAGGGCAGTATCAAGAGACCCAGTACTTC
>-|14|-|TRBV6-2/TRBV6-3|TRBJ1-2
CASSLTQGRTGYTF
TGTGCCAGCAGTCTCACCCAGGGGAGGACCGGCTACACCTTC
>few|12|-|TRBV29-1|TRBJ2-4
CSVGTAGGEQYF
TGCAGCGTGGGGACGGCGGGCGGGGAGCAGTACTTC